Listed below are T cell receptor beta chains from one sample, sequenced in a study of early T cells in non-severe SARS-CoV-2 infection. TCRdb re-derived calls from the 5' RACE reads in MiXCR, one entry per CDR3 protein. Among just under 65,000 distinct CDR3 sequences, approximately 6.1% were seen once, and the ten largest hold under 4%. The specimen was whole blood, collected at baseline. Receptor source: an adult who was a healthcare worker with PCR-confirmed SARS-CoV-2 infection or an uninfected control (not recorded which). Each CDR3 is given with its conserved first and last residue. Each record gives: V gene, CDR3 length, clone size, J gene, D gene, CDR3 protein, CDR3 DNA. The D gene is left open where the match is weak. Expanded clones get a size class; other rows say once, few or many, or leave the size out.

TRBV6-2/TRBV6-3	15	NA	TRBJ2-1	NA	CASSYSNRAYNEQFF	TGTGCCAGCAGTTACTCGAATAGAGCCTACAATGAGCAGTTCTTC
TRBV11-2	15	many	TRBJ2-7	TRBD2	CASSWGGKVAGEQYF	TGTGCCAGCAGCTGGGGGGGTAAAGTCGCGGGCGAGCAGTACTTC
TRBV16	13	many	TRBJ1-5	NA	CASSHSGAQPQHF	TGTGCCAGCAGCCATTCCGGTGCTCAGCCCCAGCATTTT
TRBV3-1	13	few	TRBJ2-7	NA	CASSQDWGGEQYF	TGTGCCAGCAGCCAAGATTGGGGCGGCGAGCAGTACTTC
TRBV4-1	14	many	TRBJ1-1	NA	CASSHKTLNTEAFF	TGCGCCAGCAGCCACAAAACTCTGAACACTGAAGCTTTCTTT
TRBV12-3/TRBV12-4	15	many	TRBJ2-1	TRBD1	CASILGGQGKEEQFF	TGTGCCAGCATCCTGGGGGGACAGGGTAAAGAGGAGCAGTTCTTC
TRBV3-1	15	many	TRBJ1-1	NA	CASSQVGGMNTEAFF	TGTGCCAGCAGCCAAGTCGGAGGGATGAACACTGAAGCTTTCTTT
TRBV10-3	17	many	TRBJ2-3	TRBD2	CAISYGLAGGGSDTQYF	TGTGCCATCAGTTATGGACTAGCGGGAGGCGGGTCAGATACGCAGTATTTT
TRBV4-3	13	many	TRBJ2-2	NA	CASSQGAAGELFF	TGCGCCAGCAGCCAGGGGGCAGCCGGGGAGCTGTTTTTT
TRBV29-1	12	many	TRBJ2-5	NA	CSVEDGSETQYF	TGCAGCGTTGAAGATGGAAGTGAGACCCAGTACTTC
TRBV11-3	14	many	TRBJ1-3	NA	CASSLGGTGNTIYF	TGTGCCAGCAGCTTAGGAGGGACTGGAAACACCATATATTTT
TRBV28	14	many	TRBJ2-7	NA	CASSQRRGSYEQYF	TGTGCCAGCAGTCAACGCCGGGGGAGCTACGAGCAGTACTTC
TRBV13	14	many	TRBJ1-3	NA	CASSLPTTGNTIYF	TGTGCCAGCAGCCTACCTACTACTGGAAACACCATATATTTT
TRBV4-1	15	many	TRBJ2-7	NA	CASSQVVRAPYEQYF	TGCGCCAGCAGCCAAGTCGTGAGGGCCCCCTACGAGCAGTACTTC
TRBV12-3/TRBV12-4	13	many	TRBJ2-5	NA	CASSLGGPETQYF	TGTGCCAGCAGTTTAGGGGGCCCAGAGACCCAGTACTTC
TRBV7-2	12	many	TRBJ2-5	NA	CASSPLWETQYF	TGTGCCAGCAGCCCTCTCTGGGAGACCCAGTACTTC
TRBV20-1	14	many	TRBJ1-5	NA	CSAQGGRVNQPQHF	TGCAGTGCTCAAGGGGGACGCGTAAATCAGCCCCAGCATTTT
TRBV6-2/TRBV6-3	16	many	TRBJ1-2	NA	CASSYVRVAPLYGYTF	TGTGCCAGCAGTTACGTAAGGGTCGCCCCTCTCTATGGCTACACCTTC
TRBV3-1	12	NA	TRBJ2-7	TRBD2	CASSLGGDEQYF	TGTGCCAGCAGCCTTGGGGGGGACGAGCAGTACTTC
TRBV11-2	15	NA	TRBJ1-4	TRBD1	CASSSKRGPGEKLFF	TGTGCCAGCAGCTCCAAGAGGGGGCCTGGTGAAAAACTGTTTTTT
TRBV19	15	many	TRBJ2-1	NA	CASSIRTGTYNEQFF	TGTGCCAGTAGTATTCGCACAGGCACCTACAATGAGCAGTTCTTC
TRBV10-3	16	many	TRBJ2-1	NA	CAISETGQGGNNEQFF	TGTGCCATCAGTGAGACAGGGCAGGGGGGAAACAATGAGCAGTTCTTC
TRBV7-9	16	many	TRBJ2-5	NA	CASSHWIAPEKETQYF	TGTGCCAGCAGCCACTGGATTGCACCAGAGAAAGAGACCCAGTACTTC
TRBV7-9	14	many	TRBJ1-1	NA	CASEPGPLNTEAFF	TGTGCCAGCGAGCCAGGGCCTCTGAACACTGAAGCTTTCTTT
TRBV6-5	13	medium-sized	TRBJ1-1	TRBD1	CASRRQGDTEAFF	TGTGCCAGCAGAAGACAGGGAGACACTGAAGCTTTCTTT
TRBV15	13	many	TRBJ1-5	NA	CATSEAVGQPQHF	TGTGCCACCTCGGAAGCGGTCGGCCAGCCCCAGCATTTT
TRBV5-1	13	NA	TRBJ2-5	NA	CASSFSAPGDQYF	TGCGCCAGCAGCTTTTCAGCCCCCGGTGACCAGTACTTC
TRBV12-3/TRBV12-4	17	few	TRBJ1-5	NA	CASSEIGRGVVGQPQHF	TGTGCCAGCTCAGAAATTGGACGGGGGGTTGTGGGTCAGCCCCAGCATTTT
TRBV20-1	13	many	TRBJ1-1	NA	CSSSQVLNTEAFF	TGCAGCTCGTCTCAGGTTTTGAACACTGAAGCTTTCTTT
TRBV30	13	many	TRBJ2-3	NA	CAWSARSTDTQYF	TGTGCCTGGAGTGCAAGAAGCACAGATACGCAGTATTTT
TRBV18	12	NA	TRBJ2-5	NA	CASSPAQETQYF	TGTGCCAGCTCACCTGCCCAAGAGACCCAGTACTTC
TRBV5-1	17	many	TRBJ2-3	TRBD2	CASSPGLAGGPTDTQYF	TGCGCCAGCAGCCCGGGACTAGCGGGAGGGCCGACAGATACGCAGTATTTT
TRBV21-1	15	few	TRBJ1-6	NA	CASSKRQALRSPLHF	TGTGCCAGCAGCAAACGACAGGCCCTTCGGTCACCCCTCCACTTT
TRBV2	14	many	TRBJ1-3	NA	CASSPSRDRDTIYF	TGTGCCAGCAGTCCTAGCAGGGATAGAGACACCATATATTTT
TRBV29-1	15	many	TRBJ2-1	TRBD1	CSATPRGQGAGEQFF	TGCAGCGCTACCCCCCGGGGACAGGGTGCAGGTGAGCAGTTCTTC
TRBV14	14	many	TRBJ2-2	NA	CASSRRDNTGELFF	TGTGCCAGCAGCCGCCGGGACAACACCGGGGAGCTGTTTTTT
TRBV5-1	15	NA	TRBJ1-1	TRBD1	CASRPTGGEYTEAFF	TGCGCCAGCAGACCGACAGGGGGCGAGTACACTGAAGCTTTCTTT